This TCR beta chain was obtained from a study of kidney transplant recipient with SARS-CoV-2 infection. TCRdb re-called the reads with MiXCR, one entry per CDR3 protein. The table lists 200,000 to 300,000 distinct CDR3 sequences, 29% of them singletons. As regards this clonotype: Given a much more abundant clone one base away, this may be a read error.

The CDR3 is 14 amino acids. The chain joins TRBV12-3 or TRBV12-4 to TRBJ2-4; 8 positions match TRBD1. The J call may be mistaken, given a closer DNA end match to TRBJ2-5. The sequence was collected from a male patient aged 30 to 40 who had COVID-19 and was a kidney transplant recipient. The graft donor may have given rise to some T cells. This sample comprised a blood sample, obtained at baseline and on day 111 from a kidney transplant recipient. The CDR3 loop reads CASSSGQVWGTQYF. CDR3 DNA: TGTGCCAGCAGTTCGGGACAGGTTTGGGGGACCCAGTACTTC.